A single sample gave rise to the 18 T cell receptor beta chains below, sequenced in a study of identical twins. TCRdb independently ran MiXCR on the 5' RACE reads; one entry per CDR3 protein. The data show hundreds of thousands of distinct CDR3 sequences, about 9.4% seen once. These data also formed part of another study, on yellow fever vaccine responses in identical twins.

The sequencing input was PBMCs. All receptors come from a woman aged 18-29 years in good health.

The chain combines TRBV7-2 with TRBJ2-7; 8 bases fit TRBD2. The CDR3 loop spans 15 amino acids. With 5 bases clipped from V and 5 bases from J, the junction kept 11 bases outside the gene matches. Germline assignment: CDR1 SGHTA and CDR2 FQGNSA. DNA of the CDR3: TGTGCCAGCAGCACAAAAGCCGGGACTAGAAACGAGCAGTACTTC. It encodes CASSTKAGTRNEQYF.

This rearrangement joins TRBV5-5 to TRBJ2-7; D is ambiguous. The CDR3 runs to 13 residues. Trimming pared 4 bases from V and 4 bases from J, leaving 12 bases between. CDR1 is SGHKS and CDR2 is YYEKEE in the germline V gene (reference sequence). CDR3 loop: CASSPVALYEQYF. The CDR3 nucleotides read TGTGCCAGCAGCCCGGTCGCCCTATACGAGCAGTACTTC.

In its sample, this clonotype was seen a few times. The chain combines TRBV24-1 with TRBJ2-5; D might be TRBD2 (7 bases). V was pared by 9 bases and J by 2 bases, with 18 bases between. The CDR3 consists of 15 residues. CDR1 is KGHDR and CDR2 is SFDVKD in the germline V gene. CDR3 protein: CATAPGGERQETQYF. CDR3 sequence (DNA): TGTGCCACCGCCCCGGGGGGCGAGCGGCAAGAGACCCAGTACTTC.

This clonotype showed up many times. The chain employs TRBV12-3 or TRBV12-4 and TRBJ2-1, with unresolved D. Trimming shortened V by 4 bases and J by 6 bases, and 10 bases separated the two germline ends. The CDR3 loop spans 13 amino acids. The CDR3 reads CASSSSLPNEQFF. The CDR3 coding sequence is TGTGCCAGCAGTTCATCTCTCCCCAATGAGCAGTTCTTC.

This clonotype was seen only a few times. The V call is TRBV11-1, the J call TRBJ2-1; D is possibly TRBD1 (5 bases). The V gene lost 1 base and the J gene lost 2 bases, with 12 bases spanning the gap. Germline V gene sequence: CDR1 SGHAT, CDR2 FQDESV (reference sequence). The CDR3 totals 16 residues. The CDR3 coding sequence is TGTGCCAGCAGCTTAGGTCGCCGGACAACCTACAATGAGCAGTTCTTC. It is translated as CASSLGRRTTYNEQFF.

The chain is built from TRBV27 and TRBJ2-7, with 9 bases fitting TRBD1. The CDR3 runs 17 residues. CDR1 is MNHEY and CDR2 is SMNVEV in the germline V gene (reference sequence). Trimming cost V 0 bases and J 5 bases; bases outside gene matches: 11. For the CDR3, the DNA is TGTGCCAGCAGTTTATCGCCCCCCGGGCGGGACAGGGACGAGCAGTACTTC. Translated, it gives CASSLSPPGRDRDEQYF.

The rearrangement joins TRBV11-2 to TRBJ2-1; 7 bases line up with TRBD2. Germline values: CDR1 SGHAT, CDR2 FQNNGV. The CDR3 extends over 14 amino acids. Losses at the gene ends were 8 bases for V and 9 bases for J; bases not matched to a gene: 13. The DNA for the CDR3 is TGTGCCAGCTCGCCCTGGGGAGGGTCGAGTGAGCAGTTCTTC. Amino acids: CASSPWGGSSEQFF.

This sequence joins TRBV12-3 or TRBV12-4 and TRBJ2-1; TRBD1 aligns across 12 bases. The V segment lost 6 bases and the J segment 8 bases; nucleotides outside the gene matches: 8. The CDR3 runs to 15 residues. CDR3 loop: CASSRWGQGADEQFF. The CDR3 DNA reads TGTGCCAGCAGCAGGTGGGGACAGGGGGCAGATGAGCAGTTCTTC.

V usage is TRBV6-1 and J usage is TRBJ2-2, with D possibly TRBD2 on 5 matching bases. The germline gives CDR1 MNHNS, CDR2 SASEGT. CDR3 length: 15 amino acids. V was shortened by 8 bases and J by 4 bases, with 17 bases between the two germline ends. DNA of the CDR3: TGTGCCAGCTCTGGAGGCCCGCGGGCCACCGGGGAGCTGTTTTTT. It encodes CASSGGPRATGELFF.

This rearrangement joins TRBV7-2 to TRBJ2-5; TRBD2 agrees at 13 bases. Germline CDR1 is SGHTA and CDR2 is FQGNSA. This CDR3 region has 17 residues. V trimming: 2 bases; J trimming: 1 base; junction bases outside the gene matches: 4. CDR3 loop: CASSLRTSGRSQETQYF. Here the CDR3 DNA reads TGTGCCAGCAGCTTACGGACTAGCGGGAGATCCCAAGAGACCCAGTACTTC.

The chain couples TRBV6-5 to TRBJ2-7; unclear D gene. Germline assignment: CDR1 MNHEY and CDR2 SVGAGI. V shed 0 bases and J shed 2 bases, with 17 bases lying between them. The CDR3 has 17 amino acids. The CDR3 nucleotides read TGTGCCAGCAGTTACTCCGGGCCCCCTAAGGTGCCCTACGAGCAGTACTTC. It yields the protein CASSYSGPPKVPYEQYF.

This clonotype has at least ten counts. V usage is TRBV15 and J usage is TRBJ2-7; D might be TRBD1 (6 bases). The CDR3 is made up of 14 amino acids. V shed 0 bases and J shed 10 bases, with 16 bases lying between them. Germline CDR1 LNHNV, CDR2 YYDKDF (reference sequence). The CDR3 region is CATSRETTGSEQYF. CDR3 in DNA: TGTGCCACCAGCAGAGAGACGACAGGTTCGGAACAGTACTTC.

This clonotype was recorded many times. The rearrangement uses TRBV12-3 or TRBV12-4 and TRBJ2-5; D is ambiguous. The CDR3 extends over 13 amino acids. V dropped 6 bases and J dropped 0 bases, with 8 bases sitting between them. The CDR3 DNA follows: TGTGCCAGCAGCTTAAGGGACCAAGAGACCCAGTACTTC. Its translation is CASSLRDQETQYF.

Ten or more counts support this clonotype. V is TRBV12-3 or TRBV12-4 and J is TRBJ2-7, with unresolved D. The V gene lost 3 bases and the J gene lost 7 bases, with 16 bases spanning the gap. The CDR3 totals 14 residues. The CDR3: CASSFSGRLGEQYF. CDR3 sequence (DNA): TGTGCCAGCAGTTTCTCCGGGCGCCTAGGGGAGCAGTACTTC.

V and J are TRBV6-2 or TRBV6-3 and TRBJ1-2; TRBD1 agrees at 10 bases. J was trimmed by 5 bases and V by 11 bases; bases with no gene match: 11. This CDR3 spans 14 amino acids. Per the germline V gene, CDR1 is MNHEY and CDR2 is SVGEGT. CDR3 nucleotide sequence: TGTGCCGAGAGTGAGACAGGGGGCTGGTATGGCTACACCTTC. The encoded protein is CAESETGGWYGYTF.

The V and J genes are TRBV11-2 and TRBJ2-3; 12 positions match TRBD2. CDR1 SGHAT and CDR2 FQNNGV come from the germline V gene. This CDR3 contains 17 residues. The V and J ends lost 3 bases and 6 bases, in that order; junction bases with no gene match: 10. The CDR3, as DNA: TGTGCCAGCAGCTTGAGACTAGCGGGGGCCCAAGTGGATACGCAGTATTTT. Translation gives CASSLRLAGAQVDTQYF.

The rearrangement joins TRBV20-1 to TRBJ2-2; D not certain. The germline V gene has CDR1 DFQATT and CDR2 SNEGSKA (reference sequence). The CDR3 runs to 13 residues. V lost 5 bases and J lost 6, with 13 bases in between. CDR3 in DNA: TGCAGTGCTCCGAATTTAGGGTCCGGGGAGCTGTTTTTT. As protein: CSAPNLGSGELFF.

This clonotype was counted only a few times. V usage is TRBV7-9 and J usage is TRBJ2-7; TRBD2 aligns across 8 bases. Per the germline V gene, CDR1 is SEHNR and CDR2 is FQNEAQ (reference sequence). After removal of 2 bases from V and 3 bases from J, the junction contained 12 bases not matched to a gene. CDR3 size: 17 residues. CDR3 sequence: CASSLPNPSSGNYEQYF. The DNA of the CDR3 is TGTGCCAGCAGCTTACCGAATCCGAGTAGCGGGAACTACGAGCAGTACTTC.